A selection of T cell receptor beta chains follows, all from one sample in a study of shared clonotypes between healthy human individuals. Assay: immunoSEQ multiplex PCR; the TCRdb copy retains only in-frame clones and omits some. This table has about 320,000 clones, roughly 91% appearing once. The sequenced sample was memory CD8+ T cells sorted from blood. The receptors originated from a man between 18 and 29 years old in good health. The CDR3 runs from the conserved cysteine through the conserved F or W. D genes are given only for firm matches. Size is omitted from some rows. Given values are once, few, many or a class for expanded clones.

J | V | D | size | CDR3 | DNA
TRBJ2-2 | TRBV11-3 | TRBD1 | . | CASSSGQGYTGELFF | TGTGCCAGCAGCTCTGGACAGGGCTACACCGGGGAGCTGTTTTTT
TRBJ2-5 | TRBV30 | . | . | CAWSVQQGETQYF | TGTGCCTGGAGTGTACAACAGGGAGAGACCCAGTACTTC
TRBJ2-7 | TRBV6-1 | . | . | CAAGRYEQYF | TGTGCCGCTGGGAGGTACGAGCAGTACTTC
TRBJ2-5 | TRBV6-1 | TRBD1 | . | CASSDGQASWETQYF | TGTGCCAGCAGCGACGGACAGGCGAGCTGGGAGACCCAGTACTTC
TRBJ1-4 | TRBV5-5 | TRBD1 | . | CASSLGQGVEKLFF | TGTGCCAGCAGCTTGGGACAGGGGGTGGAAAAACTGTTTTTT
TRBJ2-7 | TRBV19 | . | . | CASSPRRYEQYF | TGTGCCAGTAGTCCCCGGCGGTACGAGCAGTACTTC
TRBJ2-4 | TRBV15 | . | . | CATSITGSLDIQYF | TGTGCCACCAGCATCACAGGGTCCCTGGACATTCAGTACTTC
TRBJ2-5 | TRBV4-3 | . | . | CASSQTSLETQYF | TGCGCCAGCAGCCAAACTAGCTTAGAGACCCAGTACTTC
TRBJ1-2 | TRBV21-1 | . | . | CASSKLTENYGYTF | TGTGCCAGCAGCAAATTGACAGAAAACTATGGCTACACCTTC
TRBJ2-7 | TRBV9 | TRBD2 | . | CASSPRSTSGSYEQYF | TGTGCCAGCAGCCCCCGGAGTACTAGCGGGAGTTACGAGCAGTACTTC
TRBJ2-1 | TRBV5-4 | . | few | CASSLSWGGLNEQFF | TGTGCCAGCAGCTTGAGTTGGGGGGGGCTCAATGAGCAGTTCTTC
TRBJ2-2 | TRBV28 | TRBD1 | . | CASSFMDRGQTGELFF | TGTGCCAGCAGTTTTATGGACAGGGGACAAACCGGGGAGCTGTTTTTT
TRBJ1-1 | TRBV27 | . | . | CASRDFNRDPTEAFF | TGTGCCAGCAGAGATTTTAACCGGGATCCCACTGAAGCTTTCTTT
TRBJ2-3 | TRBV28 | . | . | CASSFQVVAGRFTDTQYF | TGTGCCAGCAGTTTTCAGGTCGTTGCGGGCAGATTCACAGATACGCAGTATTTT
TRBJ2-3 | TRBV18 | . | few | CAASTWGSADTQYF | TGTGCAGCCTCGACTTGGGGATCGGCAGATACGCAGTATTTT
TRBJ1-3 | TRBV30 | . | . | CAWSLGSSGNTIYF | TGTGCCTGGAGTTTGGGGAGCTCTGGAAACACCATATATTTT
TRBJ1-2 | TRBV5-6 | . | . | CASSLAELYGYTF | TGTGCCAGCAGCTTGGCGGAACTTTATGGCTACACCTTC
TRBJ2-3 | TRBV7-9 | . | few | CASSLAQLTDTQYF | TGTGCCAGCAGCTTAGCGCAGCTCACAGATACGCAGTATTTT
TRBJ2-3 | TRBV27 | . | . | CASSSRLVRRTDTQYF | TGTGCCAGCAGTTCCCGACTAGTAAGAAGGACAGATACGCAGTATTTT
TRBJ1-1 | TRBV28 | TRBD1 | . | CASSNIHRDRKTEAFF | TGTGCCAGCAGTAACATACACCGGGACAGGAAAACTGAAGCTTTCTTT
TRBJ2-1 | TRBV7-2 | . | . | CASSLLYNEQFF | TGTGCCAGCAGCTTATTATACAATGAGCAGTTCTTC
TRBJ1-1 | TRBV27 | . | few | CASKGPANTEAFF | TGTGCCAGCAAAGGACCGGCGAACACTGAAGCTTTCTTT
TRBJ2-2 | TRBV11-2 | TRBD1 | . | CASSSGEGGNTGELFF | TGTGCCAGCAGCTCCGGTGAAGGGGGCAACACCGGGGAGCTGTTTTTT
TRBJ2-2 | TRBV10-1 | . | . | CASSTTRNTGELFF | TGCGCCAGTTCCACCACACGAAACACCGGGGAGCTGTTTTTT
TRBJ1-1 | TRBV9 | . | . | CASSPWNTEAFF | TGTGCCAGCAGCCCTTGGAACACTGAAGCTTTCTTT
TRBJ2-3 | TRBV7-9 | TRBD1 | once | CASRNDRGTDTQYF | TGTGCCAGCAGAAACGACAGGGGAACAGATACGCAGTATTTT
TRBJ2-5 | TRBV7-6 | . | . | CASSRRRVETQYF | TGTGCCAGCAGCCGAAGGAGGGTTGAGACCCAGTACTTC
TRBJ1-4 | TRBV2 | . | few | CASSDLTNEKLFF | TGTGCCAGCAGTGATCTTACTAATGAAAAACTGTTTTTT
TRBJ2-7 | TRBV13 | TRBD2 | . | CASSLELAGGPNEQYF | TGTGCCAGCAGCTTAGAACTAGCGGGAGGGCCCAACGAGCAGTACTTC
TRBJ1-3 | TRBV18 | . | . | CASSPPGRFLRGNTIYF | TGTGCCAGCTCACCACCGGGACGTTTCCTCCGGGGAAACACCATATATTTT
TRBJ1-1 | TRBV27 | . | few | CASSLSPLNTEAFF | TGTGCCAGCAGTTTATCGCCGCTGAACACTGAAGCTTTCTTT
TRBJ2-5 | TRBV7-2 | . | many | CASSLGPGQETQYF | TGTGCCAGCAGCTTGGGCCCGGGCCAAGAGACCCAGTACTTC
TRBJ1-4 | TRBV27 | TRBD1 | . | CASSYDRVRRPNEKLFF | TGTGCCAGCAGCTACGACAGGGTCCGCCGCCCTAATGAAAAACTGTTTTTT
TRBJ2-5 | TRBV6-1 | . | . | CASSERDEAQETQYF | TGTGCCAGCAGTGAACGGGACGAGGCACAAGAGACCCAGTACTTC
TRBJ2-7 | TRBV9 | . | . | CASSVGQTYEQYF | TGTGCCAGCAGCGTGGGCCAAACCTACGAGCAGTACTTC
TRBJ1-5 | TRBV6-5 | . | once | CASSYHFNQPQHF | TGTGCCAGCAGTTACCATTTCAATCAGCCCCAGCATTTT
TRBJ2-2 | TRBV9 | . | . | CASDFGGTGELFF | TGTGCCAGCGACTTCGGGGGCACCGGGGAGCTGTTTTTT
TRBJ2-7 | TRBV5-1 | TRBD2 | . | CASSLTSGISSYEQYF | TGCGCCAGCAGCTTGACTAGCGGGATTAGCTCCTACGAGCAGTACTTC
TRBJ2-7 | TRBV5-3 | TRBD2 | . | CARSERLAGVYEQYF | TGTGCCAGAAGCGAGCGACTAGCGGGGGTTTACGAGCAGTACTTC
TRBJ2-1 | TRBV18 | TRBD2 | . | CASSPAGGNYNEQFF | TGTGCCAGCTCACCCGCGGGGGGTAACTACAATGAGCAGTTCTTC
TRBJ2-5 | TRBV9 | TRBD1 | . | CASSPGQPETQYF | TGTGCCAGCAGCCCGGGACAGCCGGAGACCCAGTACTTC
TRBJ1-2 | TRBV5-8 | . | . | CASSSVIYGGANYGYTF | TGTGCCAGCAGCTCGGTAATCTACGGGGGAGCTAACTATGGCTACACCTTC